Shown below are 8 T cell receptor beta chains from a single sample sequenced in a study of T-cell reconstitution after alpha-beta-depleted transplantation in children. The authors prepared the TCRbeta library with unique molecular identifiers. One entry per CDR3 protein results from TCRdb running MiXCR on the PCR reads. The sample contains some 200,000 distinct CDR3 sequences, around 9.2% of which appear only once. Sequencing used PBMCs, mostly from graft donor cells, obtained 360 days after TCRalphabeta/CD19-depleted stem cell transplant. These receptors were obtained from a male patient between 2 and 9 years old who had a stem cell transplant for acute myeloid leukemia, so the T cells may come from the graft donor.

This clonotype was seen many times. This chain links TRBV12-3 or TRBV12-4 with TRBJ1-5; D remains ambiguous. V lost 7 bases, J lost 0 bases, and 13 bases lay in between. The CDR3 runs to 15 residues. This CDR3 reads CASTPTGYSNQPQHF. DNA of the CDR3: TGTGCCAGCACCCCCACGGGGTATAGCAATCAGCCCCAGCATTTT.

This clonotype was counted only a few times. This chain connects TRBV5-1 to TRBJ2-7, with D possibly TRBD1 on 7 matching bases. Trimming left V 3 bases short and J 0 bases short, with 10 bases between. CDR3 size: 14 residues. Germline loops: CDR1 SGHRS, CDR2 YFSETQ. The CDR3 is CASSWGDSSYEQYF. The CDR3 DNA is TGCGCCAGCAGCTGGGGGGACAGCTCCTACGAGCAGTACTTC.

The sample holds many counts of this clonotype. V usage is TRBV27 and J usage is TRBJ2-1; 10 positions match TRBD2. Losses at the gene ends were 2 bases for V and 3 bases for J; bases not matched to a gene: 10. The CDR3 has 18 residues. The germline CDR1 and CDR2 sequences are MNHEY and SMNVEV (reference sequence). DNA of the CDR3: TGTGCCAGCAGTTTAAGTATTACCGGACTAGCGGTCTACAATGAGCAGTTCTTC. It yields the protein CASSLSITGLAVYNEQFF.

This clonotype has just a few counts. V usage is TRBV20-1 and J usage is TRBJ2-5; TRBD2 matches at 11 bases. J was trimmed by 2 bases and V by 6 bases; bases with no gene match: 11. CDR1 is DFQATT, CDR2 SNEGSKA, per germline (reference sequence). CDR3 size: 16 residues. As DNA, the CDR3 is TGCAGTGCCGTTAGCGGGAGGGGGCTCCAGCAAGAGACCCAGTACTTC. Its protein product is CSAVSGRGLQQETQYF.

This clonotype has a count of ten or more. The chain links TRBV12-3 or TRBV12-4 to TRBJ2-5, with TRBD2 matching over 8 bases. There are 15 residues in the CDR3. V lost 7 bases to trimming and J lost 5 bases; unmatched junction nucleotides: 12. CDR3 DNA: TGTGCCAGCACCCGTAGCGGGACGCCGAAGGAGACCCAGTACTTC. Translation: CASTRSGTPKETQYF.

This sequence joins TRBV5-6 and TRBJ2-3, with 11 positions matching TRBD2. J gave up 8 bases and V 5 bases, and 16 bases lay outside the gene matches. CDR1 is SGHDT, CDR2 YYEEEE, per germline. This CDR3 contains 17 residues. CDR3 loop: CASSYTPGTSGRGTQYF. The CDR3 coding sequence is TGTGCCAGCAGTTACACCCCCGGGACTAGCGGTCGAGGTACGCAGTATTTT.

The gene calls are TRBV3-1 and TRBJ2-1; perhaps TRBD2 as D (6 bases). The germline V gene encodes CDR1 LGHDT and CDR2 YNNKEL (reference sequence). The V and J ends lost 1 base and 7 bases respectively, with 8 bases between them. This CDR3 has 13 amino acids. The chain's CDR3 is CASSQGGVNEQFF. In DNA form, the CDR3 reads TGTGCCAGCAGCCAAGGCGGGGTGAATGAGCAGTTCTTC.

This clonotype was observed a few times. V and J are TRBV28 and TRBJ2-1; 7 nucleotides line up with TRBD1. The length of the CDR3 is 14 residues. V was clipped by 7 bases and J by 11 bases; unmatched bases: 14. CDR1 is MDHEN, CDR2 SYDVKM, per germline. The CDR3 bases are TGTGCCAGCACCTACCTCCGGGACAGAAGTCAGCAGTTCTTC. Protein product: CASTYLRDRSQQFF.